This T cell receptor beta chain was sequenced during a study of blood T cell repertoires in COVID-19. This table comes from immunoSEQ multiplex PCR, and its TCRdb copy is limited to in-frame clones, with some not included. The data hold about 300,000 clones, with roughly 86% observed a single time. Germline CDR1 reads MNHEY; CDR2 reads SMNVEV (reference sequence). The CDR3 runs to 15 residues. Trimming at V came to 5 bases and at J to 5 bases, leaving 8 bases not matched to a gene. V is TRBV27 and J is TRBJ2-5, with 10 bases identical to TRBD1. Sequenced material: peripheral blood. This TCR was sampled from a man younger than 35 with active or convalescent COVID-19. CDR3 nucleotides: TGTGCCAGCAGTCTACACTGGACAGGGGGGGAGACCCAGTACTTC. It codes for CASSLHWTGGETQYF.